A selection of T cell receptor beta chains follows, all from one sample in a study of cytomegalovirus exposure and HLA in healthy donors. Some clones are missing from TCRdb's copy, which holds only in-frame ones; the method was immunoSEQ multiplex PCR. Its table records over 80,000 clones. Input material: PBMCs. These receptors came from a girl aged 10-17 years in good health and CMV-seropositive. The CDR3 runs from the conserved cysteine through the conserved F or W. A D gene is named only where the DNA matches it firmly.

v_gene,d_gene,j_gene,CDR3nt,CDR3aa
TRBV2,NA,TRBJ1-4,TGTGCCAGCAGTGAGAGGAGGGGCATTGAGAAACTGTTTTTT,CASSERRGIEKLFF
TRBV9,TRBD2,TRBJ2-7,TGTGCCAGCAGCCCCCGACTAGCGGATCCATACGAGCAGTACTTC,CASSPRLADPYEQYF
TRBV29-1,NA,TRBJ2-7,TGCAGCGTTGAATTAAGGCGACGGGGTACGTACGAGCAGTACTTC,CSVELRRRGTYEQYF
TRBV30,TRBD2,TRBJ2-1,TGTGCCTGGAGTGAGGGACTAGCGGGGGACAATGAGCAGTTCTTC,CAWSEGLAGDNEQFF
TRBV7-6,NA,TRBJ1-2,TGTGCCAGCAGCTTAGGTCAGAGCTACACCTTC,CASSLGQSYTF
TRBV19,NA,TRBJ1-5,TGTGCCAGTAGTGAAATGGAGGGCGATCAGCCCCAGCATTTT,CASSEMEGDQPQHF
TRBV6-5,NA,TRBJ1-1,TGTGCCAGCAGTTACTCTAGTCGACTGCTTGCTTTCTTT,CASSYSSRLLAFF
TRBV6-1,TRBD2,TRBJ2-1,TGTGCCAGCAGTGCATCGACTAGCGGGGGATACAATGAGCAGTTCTTC,CASSASTSGGYNEQFF
TRBV14,TRBD1,TRBJ2-5,TGTGCCAGCAGCCAAGATATGAACAGGGGAGAGACCCAGTACTTC,CASSQDMNRGETQYF
TRBV9,TRBD2,TRBJ2-2,TGTGCCAGCAGCGTAACTAGCGGGGCGGGAGTCACCGGGGAGCTGTTTTTT,CASSVTSGAGVTGELFF
TRBV28,NA,TRBJ2-1,TGTGCCAGCAGTTTAAGACAGCCATACAATGAGCAGTTCTTC,CASSLRQPYNEQFF
TRBV9,NA,TRBJ1-2,TGTGCCAGCAGCGCCCCCGGCGGGACGGATAACTATGGCTACACCTTC,CASSAPGGTDNYGYTF
TRBV6-1,TRBD1,TRBJ1-2,TGTGCCAGCAGTGAATACCCAGGGGGCTATGGCTACACCTTC,CASSEYPGGYGYTF
TRBV5-1,TRBD1,TRBJ2-5,TGCGCCAGCAGCCGCTGGACAGGAGGCCAAGAGACCCAGTACTTC,CASSRWTGGQETQYF
TRBV4-1,TRBD2,TRBJ2-4,TGCGCCAGCAGCCAAGCAGGTAGCGGGGGGGCCGGAAACATTCAGTACTTC,CASSQAGSGGAGNIQYF
TRBV4-3,NA,TRBJ2-7,TGCGCCAGCAGTCAAGCACACGGGTACGAGCAGTACTTC,CASSQAHGYEQYF
TRBV11-3,NA,TRBJ2-1,TGTGCCAGCAGCTTAGATCTAAGGGGTGGGGACAATGAGCAGTTCTTC,CASSLDLRGGDNEQFF
TRBV9,TRBD1,TRBJ1-6,TGTGCCAGCACCCCGGGGACAGGGGTTTCACCCCTCCACTTT,CASTPGTGVSPLHF
TRBV13,NA,TRBJ2-7,TGTGCCAGCAGCTTCCCAGGGACCTACGAGCAGTACTTC,CASSFPGTYEQYF
TRBV27,NA,TRBJ1-2,TGTGCCAGCAGCCATCCTAACGTTTGGAGACGCACCTTC,CASSHPNVWRRTF
TRBV19,TRBD1,TRBJ1-6,TGTGCCAGTAGTATGGAGGGGACAGGCAATTCACCCCTCCACTTT,CASSMEGTGNSPLHF
TRBV7-3,NA,TRBJ1-2,TGTGCCAGCAGAGCCGGGGAAAGTGGCGGCTACACCTTC,CASRAGESGGYTF
TRBV4-2,NA,TRBJ1-2,TGTGCCAGCAGCCGATACAGGGTGCGGGTGTATGGCTACACCTTC,CASSRYRVRVYGYTF
TRBV4-2,NA,TRBJ2-5,TGTGCCAGCAGCCACCACCTCGACAGCCCCCCCGGTGAGACCCAGTACTTC,CASSHHLDSPPGETQYF
TRBV7-3,TRBD1,TRBJ1-3,TGTGCCAGCAGCTTGACAGGGAACCCATCGGACACCATATATTTT,CASSLTGNPSDTIYF
TRBV29-1,TRBD1,TRBJ1-2,TGCAGCGTTGGGGGACAGGGCAACTTCGGCTACACCTTC,CSVGGQGNFGYTF
TRBV18,NA,TRBJ1-5,TGTGCCAGCTCACCACAGGGGCGAGTTAGCAATCAGCCCCAGCATTTT,CASSPQGRVSNQPQHF